This TCR beta chain was captured by sequencing in a study of CD8 T cells in ankylosing spondylitis. Study findings and constraints: Certain motif variants had earlier appeared in reactive arthritis synovial fluid and blood. Disease-linked clones reportedly showed significant enrichment in matched ankylosing spondylitis synovial fluid.

Germline V gene sequence: CDR1 DFQATT, CDR2 SNEGSKA (reference sequence). V lost 3 bases and J 5 bases, leaving 11 bases between the germline ends. This CDR3 spans 13 amino acids. Worth noting for this clonotype: Its matching antigen is unknown.

One entry per CDR3 protein results from TCRdb running MiXCR on the 5' RACE reads. The table records hundreds of thousands of distinct CDR3 sequences, about 20% of them present only once. Sequencing input: blood, either unsorted or a sorted T cell fraction (not recorded which). This chain uses TRBV20-1 with TRBJ1-5; TRBD1 is a possible D gene (6 bases). The sequence came from a female donor with ankylosing spondylitis or in good health (not recorded which). This CDR3 reads CSARETGDQPQHF. The CDR3 bases are TGCAGTGCTAGGGAGACAGGCGATCAGCCCCAGCATTTT.